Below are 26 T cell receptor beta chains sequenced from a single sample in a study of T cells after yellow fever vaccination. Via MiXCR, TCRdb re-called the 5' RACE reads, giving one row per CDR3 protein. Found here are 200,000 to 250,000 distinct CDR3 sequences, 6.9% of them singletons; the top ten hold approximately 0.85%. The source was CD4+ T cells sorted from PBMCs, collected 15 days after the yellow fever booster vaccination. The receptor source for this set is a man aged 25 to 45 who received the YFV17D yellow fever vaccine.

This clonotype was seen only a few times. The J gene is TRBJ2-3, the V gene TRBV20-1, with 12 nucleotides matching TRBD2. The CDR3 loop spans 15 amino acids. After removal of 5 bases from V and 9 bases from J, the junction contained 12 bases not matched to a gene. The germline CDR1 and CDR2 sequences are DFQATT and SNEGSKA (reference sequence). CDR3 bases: TGCAGTGCTGTGGGACTAGCGGGTTCCCTGTCCACGCAGTATTTT. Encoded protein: CSAVGLAGSLSTQYF.

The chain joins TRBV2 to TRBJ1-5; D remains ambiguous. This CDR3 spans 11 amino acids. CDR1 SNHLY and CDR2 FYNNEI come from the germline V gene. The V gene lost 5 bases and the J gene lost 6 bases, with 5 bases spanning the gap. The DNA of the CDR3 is TGTGCCAGCAGTTTCAGTCAGCCCCAGCATTTT. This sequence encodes CASSFSQPQHF.

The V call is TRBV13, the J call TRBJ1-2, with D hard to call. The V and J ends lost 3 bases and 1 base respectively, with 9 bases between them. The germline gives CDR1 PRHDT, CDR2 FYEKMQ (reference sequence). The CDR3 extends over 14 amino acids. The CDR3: CASSLKSDNYGYTF. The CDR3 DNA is TGTGCCAGCAGCTTGAAATCCGATAACTATGGCTACACCTTC.

The CDR3 is CASSPPSGSPYEQYF. The CDR3, as DNA: TGTGCCAGCTCACCACCAAGCGGGAGCCCCTACGAGCAGTACTTC. The gene calls are TRBV18 and TRBJ2-7, with 8 bases that match TRBD2. The CDR3 sequence is 15 residues long. Looked up from germline, CDR1 is KGHSH and CDR2 is LQKENI. J was trimmed by 2 bases and V by 0 bases; bases with no gene match: 3.

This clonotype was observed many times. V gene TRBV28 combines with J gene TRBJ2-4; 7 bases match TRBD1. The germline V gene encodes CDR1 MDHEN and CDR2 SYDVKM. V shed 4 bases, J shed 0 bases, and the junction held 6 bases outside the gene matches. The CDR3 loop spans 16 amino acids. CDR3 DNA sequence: TGTGCCAGCAGTTCAGGGGGAATTGGAGCCAAAAACATTCAGTACTTC. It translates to CASSSGGIGAKNIQYF.

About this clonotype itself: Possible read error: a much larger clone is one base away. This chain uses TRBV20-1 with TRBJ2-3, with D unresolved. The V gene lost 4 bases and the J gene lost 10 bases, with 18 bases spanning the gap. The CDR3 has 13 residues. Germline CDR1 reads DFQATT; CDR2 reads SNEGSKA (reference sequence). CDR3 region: CSATNLDSDAQYF. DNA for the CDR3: TGCAGTGCTACAAACCTAGATTCGGATGCGCAGTATTTT.

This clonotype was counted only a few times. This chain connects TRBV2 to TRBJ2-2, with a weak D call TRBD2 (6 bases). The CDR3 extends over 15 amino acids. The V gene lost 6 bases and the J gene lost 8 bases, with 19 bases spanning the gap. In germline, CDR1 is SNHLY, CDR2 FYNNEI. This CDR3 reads CASRSRDSVGGELFF. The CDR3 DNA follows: TGTGCCAGCAGGAGCCGGGACTCCGTGGGAGGGGAGCTGTTTTTT.

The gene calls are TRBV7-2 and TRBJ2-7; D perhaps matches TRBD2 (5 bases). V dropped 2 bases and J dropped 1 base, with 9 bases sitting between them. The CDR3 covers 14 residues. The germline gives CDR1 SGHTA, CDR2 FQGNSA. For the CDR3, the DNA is TGTGCCAGCAGCTTATCCCGGGGATCCTACGAGCAGTACTTC. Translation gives CASSLSRGSYEQYF.

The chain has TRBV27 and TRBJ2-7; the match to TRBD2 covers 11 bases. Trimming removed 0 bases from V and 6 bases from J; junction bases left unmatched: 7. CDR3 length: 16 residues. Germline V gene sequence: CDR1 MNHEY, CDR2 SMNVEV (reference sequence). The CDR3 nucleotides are TGTGCCAGCAGTTTATCGACAACTAGCGGGAGACCCGAGCAGTACTTC. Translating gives CASSLSTTSGRPEQYF.

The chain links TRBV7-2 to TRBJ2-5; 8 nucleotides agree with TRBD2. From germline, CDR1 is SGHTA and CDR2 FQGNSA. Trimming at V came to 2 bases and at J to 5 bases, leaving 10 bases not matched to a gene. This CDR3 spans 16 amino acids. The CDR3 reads CASSLSPAGVPETQYF. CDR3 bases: TGTGCCAGCAGCTTATCCCCAGCGGGAGTGCCTGAGACCCAGTACTTC.

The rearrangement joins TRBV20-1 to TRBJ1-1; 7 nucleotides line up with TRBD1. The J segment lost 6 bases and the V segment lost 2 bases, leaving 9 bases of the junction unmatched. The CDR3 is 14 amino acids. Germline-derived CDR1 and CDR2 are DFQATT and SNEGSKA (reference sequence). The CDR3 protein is CSARPQGGGPEAFF. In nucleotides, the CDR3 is TGCAGTGCTAGACCCCAGGGGGGAGGCCCTGAAGCTTTCTTT.

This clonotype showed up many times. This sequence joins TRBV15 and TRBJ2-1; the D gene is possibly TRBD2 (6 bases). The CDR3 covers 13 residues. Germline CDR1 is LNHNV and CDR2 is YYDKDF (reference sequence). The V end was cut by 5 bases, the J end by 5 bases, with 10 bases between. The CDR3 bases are TGTGCCACCAGCCCGGGGGTGGACAATGAGCAGTTCTTC. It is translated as CATSPGVDNEQFF.

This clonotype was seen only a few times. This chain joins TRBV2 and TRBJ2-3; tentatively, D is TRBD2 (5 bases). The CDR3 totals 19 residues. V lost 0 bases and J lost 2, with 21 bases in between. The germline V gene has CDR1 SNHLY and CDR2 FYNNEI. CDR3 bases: TGTGCCAGCAGTGAAGCGCTGTTCGTCGACTACTTAACCACAGATACGCAGTATTTT. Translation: CASSEALFVDYLTTDTQYF.

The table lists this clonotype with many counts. The CDR3 DNA is TGTGCCATCAGTGAGGGTTCTAGCTGGGACTACAATGAGCAGTTCTTC. Amino acid sequence: CAISEGSSWDYNEQFF. This chain joins TRBV10-3 and TRBJ2-1; a possible D gene is TRBD2 (5 bases). V was clipped by 2 bases and J by 3 bases, with 14 bases between them. The CDR3 is made up of 16 amino acids. Per the germline V gene, CDR1 is ENHRY and CDR2 is SYGVKD.

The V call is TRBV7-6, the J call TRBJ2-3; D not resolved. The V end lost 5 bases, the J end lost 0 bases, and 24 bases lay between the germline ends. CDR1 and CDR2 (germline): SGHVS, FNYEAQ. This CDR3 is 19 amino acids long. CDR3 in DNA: TGTGCCAGCAGCCTCACTTCACCCTTTCTAAGCGTTAGCACAGATACGCAGTATTTT. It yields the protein CASSLTSPFLSVSTDTQYF.

This CDR3 is CASSLEGESTEAFF. The CDR3 bases are TGTGCCAGCAGCTTAGAGGGGGAGAGCACTGAAGCTTTCTTT. The chain combines TRBV11-3 with TRBJ1-1; D is possibly TRBD1 (5 bases). Germline V gives CDR1 SGHNT, CDR2 YENEEA. This CDR3 comprises 14 residues. V was trimmed by 0 bases and J by 4 bases, leaving 9 bases between them.

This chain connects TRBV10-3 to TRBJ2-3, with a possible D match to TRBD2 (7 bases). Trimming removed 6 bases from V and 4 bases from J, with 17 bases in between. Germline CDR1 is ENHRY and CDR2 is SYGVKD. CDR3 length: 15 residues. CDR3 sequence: CAIRPTGTSADTQYF. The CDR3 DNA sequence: TGTGCCATCAGGCCGACAGGAACTAGCGCAGATACGCAGTATTTT.

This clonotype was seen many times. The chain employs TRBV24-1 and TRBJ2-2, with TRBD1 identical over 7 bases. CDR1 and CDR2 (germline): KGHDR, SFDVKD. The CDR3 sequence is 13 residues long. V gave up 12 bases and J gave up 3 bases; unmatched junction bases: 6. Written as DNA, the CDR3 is TGTGCCTCCGGACAGGACCACACCGGGGAGCTGTTTTTT. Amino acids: CASGQDHTGELFF.

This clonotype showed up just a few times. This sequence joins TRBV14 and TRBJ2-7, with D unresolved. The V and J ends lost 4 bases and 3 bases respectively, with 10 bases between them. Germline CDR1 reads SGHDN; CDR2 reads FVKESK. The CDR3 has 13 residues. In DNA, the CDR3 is TGTGCCAGCAGCCGTGGGTCCCTCTACGAGCAGTACTTC. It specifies CASSRGSLYEQYF. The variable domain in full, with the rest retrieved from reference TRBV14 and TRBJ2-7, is EAGVTQFPSHSVIEKGQTVTLRCDPISGHDNLYWYRRVMGKEIKFLLHFVKESKQDESGMPNNRFLAERTGGTYSTLKVQPAELEDSGVYFCASSRGSLYEQYFGPGTRLTVT.

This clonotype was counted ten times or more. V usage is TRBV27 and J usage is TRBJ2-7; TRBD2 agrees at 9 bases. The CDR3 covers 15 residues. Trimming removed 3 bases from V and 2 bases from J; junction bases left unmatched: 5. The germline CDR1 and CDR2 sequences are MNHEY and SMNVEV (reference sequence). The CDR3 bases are TGTGCCAGCAGTTTTTCTGCGGGAGGGCCCTACGAGCAGTACTTC. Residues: CASSFSAGGPYEQYF.

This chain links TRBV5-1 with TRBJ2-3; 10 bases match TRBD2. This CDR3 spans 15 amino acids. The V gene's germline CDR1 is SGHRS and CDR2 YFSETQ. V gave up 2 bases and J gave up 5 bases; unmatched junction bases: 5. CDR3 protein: CASSLGASGRDTQYF. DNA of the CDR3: TGCGCCAGCAGCTTAGGGGCTAGCGGGAGAGATACGCAGTATTTT.

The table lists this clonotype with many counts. For the CDR3, the DNA is TGTGCCAGCAGTTCCACGGCAACCCCCGGACAGGAGGGGCAGTACTTC. Translation gives CASSSTATPGQEGQYF. The rearrangement links TRBV27 to TRBJ2-7, with TRBD1 as a possible D gene (7 bases). Trimming cost V 4 bases and J 9 bases, with 25 bases left between them. Germline CDR1 is MNHEY and CDR2 is SMNVEV (reference sequence). The CDR3 extends over 16 amino acids.

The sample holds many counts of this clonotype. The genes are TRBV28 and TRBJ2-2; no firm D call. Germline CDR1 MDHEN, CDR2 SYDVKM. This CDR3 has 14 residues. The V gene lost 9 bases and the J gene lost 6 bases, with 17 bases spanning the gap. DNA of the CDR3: TGTGCCAGTCAAACCGGAGTCAGGCCCGGGGAGCTGTTTTTT. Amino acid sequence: CASQTGVRPGELFF.

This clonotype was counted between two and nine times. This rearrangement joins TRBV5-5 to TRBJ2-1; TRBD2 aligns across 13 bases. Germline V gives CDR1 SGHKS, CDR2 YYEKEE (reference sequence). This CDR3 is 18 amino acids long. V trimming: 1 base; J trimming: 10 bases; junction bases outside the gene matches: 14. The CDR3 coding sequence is TGTGCCAGCAGCTTGCAGTCAGGAACTAGCGGGAGGGGAAGGGAGCAGTTCTTC. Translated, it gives CASSLQSGTSGRGREQFF.

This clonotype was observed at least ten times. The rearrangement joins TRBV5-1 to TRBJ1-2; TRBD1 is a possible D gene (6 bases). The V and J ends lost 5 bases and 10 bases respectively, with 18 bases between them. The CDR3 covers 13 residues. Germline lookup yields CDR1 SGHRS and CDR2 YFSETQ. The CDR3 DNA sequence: TGCGCCAGCAGAGAAAGGACAGCATCCTACTACACCTTC. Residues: CASRERTASYYTF.

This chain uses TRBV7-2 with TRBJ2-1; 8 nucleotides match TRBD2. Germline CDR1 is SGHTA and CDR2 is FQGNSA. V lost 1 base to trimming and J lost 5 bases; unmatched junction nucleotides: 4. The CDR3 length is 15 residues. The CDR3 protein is CASSLVATSDNEQFF. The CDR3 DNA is TGTGCCAGCAGCTTAGTGGCGACTAGCGACAATGAGCAGTTCTTC.